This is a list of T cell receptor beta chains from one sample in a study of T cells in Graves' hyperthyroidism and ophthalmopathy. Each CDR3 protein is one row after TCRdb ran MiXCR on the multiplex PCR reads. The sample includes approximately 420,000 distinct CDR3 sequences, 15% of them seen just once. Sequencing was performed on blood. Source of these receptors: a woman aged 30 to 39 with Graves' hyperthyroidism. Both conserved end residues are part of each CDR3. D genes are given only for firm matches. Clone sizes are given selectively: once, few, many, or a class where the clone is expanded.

DNA: TGCGCCAGCAGCTTGGCGAGGGGGGGTAATGAAAAACTGTTTTTT
CDR3: CASSLARGGNEKLFF
D: .
J: TRBJ1-4
size: .
V: TRBV5-1

DNA: TGTGCCAGCAGCTTACGCGGGTCCCCTGAGCTCGGGGCCAACGTCCTGACTTTC
CDR3: CASSLRGSPELGANVLTF
D: .
J: TRBJ2-6
size: .
V: TRBV11-2

DNA: TGTGCCAGCAGCTCCCTCGGACGGTTTGGTTATGGCTACACCTTC
CDR3: CASSSLGRFGYGYTF
D: .
J: TRBJ1-2
size: .
V: TRBV28

DNA: TGTGCCAGCAGTTACTCGAGCGGGAGGGTCCCCTACGAGCAGTACTTC
CDR3: CASSYSSGRVPYEQYF
D: TRBD2
J: TRBJ2-7
size: .
V: TRBV6-2/TRBV6-3

DNA: TGTGCCAGTAGTAGCGGGAGGAGGTCCTACAATGAGCAGTTCTTC
CDR3: CASSSGRRSYNEQFF
D: TRBD2
J: TRBJ2-1
size: .
V: TRBV19

DNA: TGCAGTGCTAGAGACACAGGGCGAAACACTGAAGCTTTCTTT
CDR3: CSARDTGRNTEAFF
D: .
J: TRBJ1-1
size: many
V: TRBV20-1

DNA: TGTGCCAGCAGTTTATCGTCAGGGGCCGCCTATGGCTACACCTTC
CDR3: CASSLSSGAAYGYTF
D: .
J: TRBJ1-2
size: .
V: TRBV27

DNA: TGTGCCACCAGTGATTCCGGGACTAGCGGGAGGGCCGTCGGGGAGCTGTTTTTT
CDR3: CATSDSGTSGRAVGELFF
D: TRBD2
J: TRBJ2-2
size: .
V: TRBV24-1

DNA: TGTGCCACCAAAACTCGGGACAGGTTTAAGGTACAAGAGACCCAGTACTTC
CDR3: CATKTRDRFKVQETQYF
D: TRBD1
J: TRBJ2-5
size: many
V: TRBV28

DNA: TGTGCCAGCAGCCCGAGCGATGGTGGGTCAGGGGCGAGAGAGACCCAGTACTTC
CDR3: CASSPSDGGSGARETQYF
D: .
J: TRBJ2-5
size: .
V: TRBV9

DNA: TGTGCCAGCAGTCCCTCCTGGCCTTTCTACGAGCAGTACTTC
CDR3: CASSPSWPFYEQYF
D: .
J: TRBJ2-7
size: few
V: TRBV12-3/TRBV12-4

DNA: TGTGCCAGCAGCATTGACACCTACTCTGGAAACACCATATATTTT
CDR3: CASSIDTYSGNTIYF
D: .
J: TRBJ1-3
size: .
V: TRBV11-2

DNA: TGTGCCAGCAGTTTCTCGGGCCCGACGCGACGGTATGGCTACACCTTC
CDR3: CASSFSGPTRRYGYTF
D: .
J: TRBJ1-2
size: many
V: TRBV12-3/TRBV12-4

DNA: TGTGCCAGCAACCTACAGGGGTTCTACAATGAGCAGTTCTTC
CDR3: CASNLQGFYNEQFF
D: TRBD1
J: TRBJ2-1
size: many
V: TRBV28

DNA: TGTGCCAGCAGTGAACCCAGCACAGATACGCAGTATTTT
CDR3: CASSEPSTDTQYF
D: .
J: TRBJ2-3
size: .
V: TRBV6-1

DNA: TGTGCCAGCAGTAGTGACATCTATGGCTACACCTTC
CDR3: CASSSDIYGYTF
D: .
J: TRBJ1-2
size: many
V: TRBV28

DNA: TGTGCCAGCAGCCTTGGGACAGGGTTGAACACTGAAGCTTTCTTT
CDR3: CASSLGTGLNTEAFF
D: TRBD1
J: TRBJ1-1
size: many
V: TRBV3-1

DNA: TGTGCCAGCGGTCGTAGTGGCAGCGCGGGGAACACGCAGTATTTT
CDR3: CASGRSGSAGNTQYF
D: .
J: TRBJ2-3
size: few
V: TRBV6-1

DNA: TGTGCCAGCAGTAGCGTCCGGACAGGGGCCTACGAGCAGTACTTC
CDR3: CASSSVRTGAYEQYF
D: TRBD1
J: TRBJ2-7
size: many
V: TRBV6-1

DNA: TGTGCCAGCAGAAAGGCGGGAGGTAGCACAGATACGCAGTATTTT
CDR3: CASRKAGGSTDTQYF
D: TRBD2
J: TRBJ2-3
size: many
V: TRBV11-2

DNA: TGCAGTGCCGAAGGGGTAAGGCTTAACACTGAAGCTTTCTTT
CDR3: CSAEGVRLNTEAFF
D: .
J: TRBJ1-1
size: .
V: TRBV20-1

DNA: TGCAGTGCTACCGACAGAGCCTCTAACTATGGCTACACCTTC
CDR3: CSATDRASNYGYTF
D: .
J: TRBJ1-2
size: many
V: TRBV20-1

DNA: TGTGCCAGCAGTCTCATAATCCGGACCAATGAGCAGTTCTTC
CDR3: CASSLIIRTNEQFF
D: .
J: TRBJ2-1
size: many
V: TRBV27

DNA: TGCACCCGGGACAGGGGAGGGGAGACCCAGTACTTC
CDR3: CTRDRGGETQYF
D: TRBD1
J: TRBJ2-5
size: many
V: TRBV20-1

DNA: TGTGCCAGCAGTCCCATAGCGGGAGGGCCGTCCGTGTTCTTC
CDR3: CASSPIAGGPSVFF
D: TRBD2
J: TRBJ2-1
size: few
V: TRBV27

DNA: TGTGCCAGCAGTCCCGCCACCAGGGGGCAGGATCAGCCCCAGCATTTT
CDR3: CASSPATRGQDQPQHF
D: TRBD1
J: TRBJ1-5
size: many
V: TRBV27

DNA: TGTGCCAGCAGCCCGGGACTAGCGGGAGCTATAAACGAGCAGTACTTC
CDR3: CASSPGLAGAINEQYF
D: TRBD2
J: TRBJ2-7
size: many
V: TRBV7-7

DNA: TGTGCCAGCAGTTATCAGGCAACCCTCGGGAACGAGCAGTACTTC
CDR3: CASSYQATLGNEQYF
D: .
J: TRBJ2-7
size: many
V: TRBV6-2/TRBV6-3

DNA: TGTGCCAGCAGCCAAAGACAGGGAGGGTACAATCAGCCCCAGCATTTT
CDR3: CASSQRQGGYNQPQHF
D: TRBD1
J: TRBJ1-5
size: many
V: TRBV3-1

DNA: TGTGCCGTAGGGGGTAGGAACACCGGGGAGCTGTTTTTT
CDR3: CAVGGRNTGELFF
D: .
J: TRBJ2-2
size: .
V: TRBV19

DNA: TGCGCCAGCAGCCTTCAGGAATACGGAGACATTCAGTACTTC
CDR3: CASSLQEYGDIQYF
D: .
J: TRBJ2-4
size: few
V: TRBV5-1

DNA: TGCAGTGCTAGAAACAGGGGGCTAGGAGGCTACACCTTC
CDR3: CSARNRGLGGYTF
D: TRBD1
J: TRBJ1-2
size: few
V: TRBV20-1

DNA: TGTGCCAGCAGAGCCTCTGGAGGGATCTCCTACGAGCAGTACTTC
CDR3: CASRASGGISYEQYF
D: .
J: TRBJ2-7
size: many
V: TRBV3-1

DNA: TGTGCCCCCCCTCAAGATGAGCAGTTCTTC
CDR3: CAPPQDEQFF
D: .
J: TRBJ2-1
size: many
V: TRBV12-3/TRBV12-4

DNA: TGCAGTGCTATCGGACAGGCGCCTGGCTACACCTTC
CDR3: CSAIGQAPGYTF
D: TRBD1
J: TRBJ1-2
size: many
V: TRBV20-1

DNA: TGTGCCTGGACCATCGGGACTAAACTGTTTTTT
CDR3: CAWTIGTKLFF
D: .
J: TRBJ1-4
size: many
V: TRBV30

DNA: TGTGCCAGCAGCTTCTGGACTAGCCGAACGAACACCGGGGAGCTGTTTTTT
CDR3: CASSFWTSRTNTGELFF
D: TRBD2
J: TRBJ2-2
size: few
V: TRBV5-8

DNA: TGTGCCAGCAGGGGGACTAGCGGGAGCAATGAGCAGTTCTTC
CDR3: CASRGTSGSNEQFF
D: TRBD2
J: TRBJ2-1
size: many
V: TRBV2

DNA: TGCGCCAGCAGCTTTGGCGGGAGTATCACAGATACGCAGTATTTT
CDR3: CASSFGGSITDTQYF
D: TRBD2
J: TRBJ2-3
size: many
V: TRBV5-1

DNA: TGTGCCAGCTCACACAGGGAAGCTTTCTTT
CDR3: CASSHREAFF
D: .
J: TRBJ1-1
size: many
V: TRBV18

DNA: TGCAGTGCTAGAGATGTAGCAGGCTACAATGAGCAGTTCTTC
CDR3: CSARDVAGYNEQFF
D: .
J: TRBJ2-1
size: many
V: TRBV20-1

DNA: TGTGCCAGCAGCCCAGGTGGGGGACATCAAGAGACCCAGTACTTC
CDR3: CASSPGGGHQETQYF
D: .
J: TRBJ2-5
size: many
V: TRBV5-6

DNA: TGCGCCAGCAGCTTGGAGGTTGCCACCGGGGAGCTGTTTTTT
CDR3: CASSLEVATGELFF
D: .
J: TRBJ2-2
size: few
V: TRBV5-1

DNA: TGTGCCACCAGTGGAGACCTCAATGAGCAGTTCTTC
CDR3: CATSGDLNEQFF
D: .
J: TRBJ2-1
size: many
V: TRBV24-1

DNA: TGTGCCAGCGGACCAAGAGGCAGTGGGAACACTGAAGCTTTCTTT
CDR3: CASGPRGSGNTEAFF
D: .
J: TRBJ1-1
size: .
V: TRBV28

DNA: TGTGCCATCAGTGAGTCAGCGGCTAGCGGGATAGTAGATACGCAGTATTTT
CDR3: CAISESAASGIVDTQYF
D: TRBD2
J: TRBJ2-3
size: .
V: TRBV10-3

DNA: TGTGCCAGCAGTGAATCCACGGCGATGAACACTGAAGCTTTCTTT
CDR3: CASSESTAMNTEAFF
D: .
J: TRBJ1-1
size: many
V: TRBV25-1

DNA: TGCGCCAGCAGCTTGTCGTACAGGACAGAGAGCTCCTACGAGCAGTACTTC
CDR3: CASSLSYRTESSYEQYF
D: .
J: TRBJ2-7
size: .
V: TRBV5-1

DNA: TGCAGTGCTAGGACGCCGACCGGGACAGGGCTCAATGAGCAGTTCTTC
CDR3: CSARTPTGTGLNEQFF
D: TRBD1
J: TRBJ2-1
size: .
V: TRBV20-1

DNA: TGTGCCAGCAGCCCGCTAGCGGGAACATCCTACGAGCAGTACTTC
CDR3: CASSPLAGTSYEQYF
D: TRBD2
J: TRBJ2-7
size: .
V: TRBV5-6

DNA: TGTGCCATCAGTGGCCCCCCGGCTAGCGGCAATGAGCAGTTCTTC
CDR3: CAISGPPASGNEQFF
D: TRBD2
J: TRBJ2-1
size: .
V: TRBV10-3

DNA: TGTGCCAGCAGCCCCCCGGGGGCCGCGGGGGAGCAGTACTTC
CDR3: CASSPPGAAGEQYF
D: .
J: TRBJ2-7
size: .
V: TRBV7-2

DNA: TGCAGTGCTAGAGATAGGGACAGGATCACAGATACGCAGTATTTT
CDR3: CSARDRDRITDTQYF
D: TRBD1
J: TRBJ2-3
size: few
V: TRBV20-1

DNA: TGTGCCAGCAGTGGGGGGTCAGGTCCTAACTCTGGGGCCAACGTCCTGACTTTC
CDR3: CASSGGSGPNSGANVLTF
D: .
J: TRBJ2-6
size: .
V: TRBV2

DNA: TGTGCCAGCAGCCCGACTCTAGCGGGAGGCTACAATGAGCAGTTCTTC
CDR3: CASSPTLAGGYNEQFF
D: TRBD2
J: TRBJ2-1
size: few
V: TRBV4-2

DNA: TGCAGTGCTAGAAATAGCGGGACTAACTACGAGCAGTACTTC
CDR3: CSARNSGTNYEQYF
D: TRBD2
J: TRBJ2-7
size: .
V: TRBV20-1

DNA: TGTGCCAGCAGTGAAATTGGCTCGCAGGCCGGCTACGAGCAGTACTTC
CDR3: CASSEIGSQAGYEQYF
D: .
J: TRBJ2-7
size: few
V: TRBV6-1

DNA: TGTGCCATCAGGCCATCCGGGACAGACAACTATGGCTACACCTTC
CDR3: CAIRPSGTDNYGYTF
D: TRBD1
J: TRBJ1-2
size: few
V: TRBV10-3

DNA: TGTGCCAGCAGCGCCCCCGGGTTGGTAGGCACCGGGGAGCTGTTTTTT
CDR3: CASSAPGLVGTGELFF
D: .
J: TRBJ2-2
size: .
V: TRBV9

DNA: TGTGCCAGCAGTTTGCCGCGGTATGGCTACACCTTC
CDR3: CASSLPRYGYTF
D: .
J: TRBJ1-2
size: .
V: TRBV28